The sequence of this TCR beta chain was determined in a study of CD4 T cells in relation to SARS-CoV-2 and coronaviruses. Study observations and caveats: Compared with monoreactive clones, crossreactive clones showed significantly weaker SARS-CoV-2 expansion.

The CDR3 consists of 11 residues. V lost 3 bases to trimming and J lost 4 bases, with 5 bases between them. Germline values: CDR1 GTSNPN, CDR2 SVGIG (reference sequence). Clones were read by immunoSEQ multiplex PCR, and TCRdb kept only the in-frame ones, dropping some. The table includes 68,000 or so clones, about 92% detected once. A note on this clone: What it binds is unknown.

Before the COVID-19 pandemic, during about 2011-2019, CD4+ T cells were taken from unexposed donors. The sample comprised naive CD4+ T cells from PBMCs. Subset reported: naive CD4+ T cells isolated by negative enrichment. The chain has TRBV30 and TRBJ2-3, with no clear D. This clonotype was sampled from a human donor in good health. The CDR3 region has the DNA TGTGCCTGGAGAGTCGCAGATACGCAGTATTTT. This gives the protein CAWRVADTQYF.